One sample yielded the 20 T cell receptor beta chains listed below, sequenced in a study of T-cell reconstitution after alpha-beta-depleted transplantation in children (TCRdb year 2016). Receptors were amplified or captured by PCR. TCRdb records Illumina HiSeq 2500 as the sequencer. To normalize quantification of the TCRbeta repertoire, the TCR libraries were built with molecular barcoding that relied on unique molecular identifiers. The public reads were reprocessed in TCRdb via fastp at Q25 and MiXCR, keeping in-frame beta chains. Identical CDR3 protein sequences are pooled into one entry, listed with their most common genes and DNA. This sample lists 700,000 to 850,000 distinct CDR3 sequences; roughly 15% were detected once. Clones ranked in the top ten supply 5% of the sample. Sample treatment or condition, as interpreted from the label and publication: allogeneic hematopoietic cell transplantation with graft depleted of TCRalphabeta T cells and CD19 B cells.

Source: PBMCs, mostly from graft donor cells, taken 360 days after TCRalphabeta/CD19-depleted stem cell transplant. Every receptor here comes from a male patient younger than 18 who had a stem cell transplant for acute lymphoblastic leukemia, so the T cells may come from the graft donor.

This clonotype showed up many times. The rearrangement joins TRBV29-1 to TRBJ1-1; possibly TRBD1 for D (5 bases). The CDR3 runs to 12 residues. Germline loops: CDR1 SQVTM, CDR2 ANQGSEA. V lost 1 base and J lost 5, with 8 bases in between. The CDR3 coding sequence is TGCAGCGTTGAAGGGGGCGCAACTGAAGCTTTCTTT. Residues: CSVEGGATEAFF. The variable domain in full, completed from reference TRBV29-1 and TRBJ1-1, reads SAVISQKPSRDICQRGTSLTIQCQVDSQVTMMFWYRQQPGQSLTLIATANQGSEATYESGFVIDKFPISRPNLTFSTLTVSNMSPEDSSIYLCSVEGGATEAFFGQGTRLTVV.

At least ten counts were recorded for this clonotype. This CDR3 is CASSSTLWTTQFF. CDR3 coding DNA: TGTGCCAGCAGCTCCACCCTTTGGACTACGCAGTTCTTC. V is TRBV7-2 and J is TRBJ2-1, with a weak D call TRBD2 (6 bases). The length of the CDR3 is 13 residues. The V end lost 4 bases, the J end lost 12 bases, and 16 bases lay between the germline ends. Germline V lookup: CDR1 SGHTA, CDR2 FQGNSA.

The J gene is TRBJ2-1, the V gene TRBV12-3 or TRBV12-4; 11 bases are shared with TRBD2. This CDR3 has 14 residues. Trimming took 6 bases from V and 5 from J; bases not matched to a gene: 3. CDR3 sequence: CASRGTSGDNEQFF. Here the CDR3 DNA reads TGTGCCAGCAGGGGGACTAGCGGAGACAATGAGCAGTTCTTC.

The V call is TRBV10-3, the J call TRBJ2-7; TRBD2 aligns across 7 bases. Trimming took 10 bases from V and 2 from J; bases not matched to a gene: 8. CDR1 is ENHRY, CDR2 SYGVKD, per germline. This CDR3 spans 13 amino acids. The CDR3 nucleotides are TGTGCCACTGGGACTAACGGGACCTACGAGCAGTACTTC. Encoded protein: CATGTNGTYEQYF.

The V call is TRBV2, the J call TRBJ1-1; D is perhaps TRBD1 (6 bases). The germline gives CDR1 SNHLY, CDR2 FYNNEI. This CDR3 spans 12 amino acids. Trimming cost V 8 bases and J 5 bases, with 12 bases left between them. The CDR3 loop reads CASRDIFTEAFF. The CDR3 DNA follows: TGTGCCAGCCGGGACATCTTTACTGAAGCTTTCTTT.

This clonotype was seen only a few times. The chain is built from TRBV11-2 and TRBJ2-1; no clear D. V was pared by 6 bases and J by 7 bases, with 10 bases between. Looked up from germline, CDR1 is SGHAT and CDR2 is FQNNGV. CDR3 length: 12 amino acids. CDR3 residues: CASSSDENEQFF. In DNA form, the CDR3 reads TGTGCCAGCAGTTCGGACGAGAATGAGCAGTTCTTC.

At least ten counts were recorded for this clonotype. The V and J genes are TRBV12-3 or TRBV12-4 and TRBJ2-3; either TRBD1 or TRBD2 may supply D (5 bases each). Trimming took 1 base from V and 2 from J, leaving 16 bases between them. CDR3 length: 17 amino acids. CDR3 bases: TGTGCCAGCAGTTTAGGGGACCCCACGGTCTCCACAGATACGCAGTATTTT. Translating gives CASSLGDPTVSTDTQYF.

This clonotype came up many times. The chain combines TRBV7-9 with TRBJ2-1, with TRBD2 matching over 12 bases. Germline assignment: CDR1 SEHNR and CDR2 FQNEAQ (reference sequence). Losses at the gene ends were 4 bases for V and 5 bases for J; bases not matched to a gene: 9. The CDR3 is 17 amino acids. The CDR3 DNA is TGTGCCAGCAGCTCCAGGACTAGCGGGATGACCCACAATGAGCAGTTCTTC. Translation gives CASSSRTSGMTHNEQFF.

This clonotype was detected a few times. This chain uses TRBV11-2 with TRBJ2-1, with 8 bases that match TRBD2. Trimming removed 3 bases from V and 0 bases from J; junction bases left unmatched: 7. The V gene's germline CDR1 is SGHAT and CDR2 FQNNGV. The CDR3 is 17 amino acids. The CDR3 protein is CASSFGAGGYSYNEQFF. Written as DNA, the CDR3 is TGTGCCAGCAGCTTTGGGGCGGGAGGCTACTCCTACAATGAGCAGTTCTTC.

This chain uses TRBV7-3 with TRBJ2-1; D may correspond to TRBD1 or TRBD2 (6 bases each). V lost 5 bases and J lost 7, with 18 bases in between. Per germline, CDR1 SGHTA and CDR2 FQGTGA. The CDR3 totals 15 residues. CDR3 in DNA: TGTGCCAGCAGCATCCCGGGGGCTTACTTAAATGAGCAGTTCTTC. Its translation is CASSIPGAYLNEQFF.

This clonotype was counted many times. The chain recombines TRBV2 with TRBJ2-2, with a possible D match to TRBD1 (5 bases). The CDR3 runs 12 residues. Germline-derived CDR1 and CDR2 are SNHLY and FYNNEI. V was clipped by 7 bases and J by 4 bases, with 7 bases between them. CDR3 region: CASTGFTGELFF. In DNA, the CDR3 is TGTGCCAGCACAGGGTTCACCGGGGAGCTGTTTTTT.

The rearrangement links TRBV20-1 to TRBJ1-5; 7 bases are shared with TRBD1. Germline CDR1 is DFQATT and CDR2 is SNEGSKA (reference sequence). The CDR3 runs to 14 residues. V was pared by 3 bases and J by 0 bases, with 2 bases of the junction left unmatched. The CDR3 nucleotides are TGCAGTGCTAGGTCAGGGGGTAGCAATCAGCCCCAGCATTTT. This sequence encodes CSARSGGSNQPQHF.

The J gene is TRBJ2-4, the V gene TRBV4-1, with D perhaps TRBD1 (5 bases). Germline V gene lookup returns CDR1 MGHRA and CDR2 YSYEKL. The ends were cut back, 4 bases at V and 5 bases at J, with 21 bases in the middle. This CDR3 has 17 residues. CDR3 nucleotide sequence: TGCGCCAGCAGCCCCGGCCAGGGTCAAGGTTTCCAAAACATTCAGTACTTC. Encoded protein: CASSPGQGQGFQNIQYF.

The chain is built from TRBV6-5 and TRBJ1-1; 9 bases agree with TRBD1. Germline CDR1 and CDR2: MNHEY and SVGAGI. Germline trimming cut 0 bases from V and 4 bases from J; bases unmatched to any gene: 6. CDR3 size: 16 residues. The CDR3 nucleotides read TGTGCCAGCAGTTACTCACGGACAGGGGCCACCACTGAAGCTTTCTTT. It translates to CASSYSRTGATTEAFF.

This clonotype was detected a few times. The CDR3 DNA reads as TGTGCCACCAGCAGTCTATCTGGGACTAGAAGCTACGAGCAGTACTTC. As protein: CATSSLSGTRSYEQYF. The rearrangement links TRBV15 to TRBJ2-7; 8 bases line up with TRBD2. Trimming at V came to 3 bases and at J to 3 bases, leaving 10 bases not matched to a gene. Germline CDR1 reads LNHNV; CDR2 reads YYDKDF (reference sequence). This CDR3 has 16 amino acids.

This clonotype was observed a handful of times. V usage is TRBV28 and J usage is TRBJ1-3, with TRBD1 matching over 7 bases. Germline-derived CDR1 and CDR2 are MDHEN and SYDVKM. V was pared by 3 bases and J by 4 bases, with 3 bases of the junction left unmatched. This CDR3 has 14 amino acids. The CDR3 loop is CASSFGTAGNTIYF. As DNA, the CDR3 is TGTGCCAGCAGTTTTGGGACAGCCGGAAACACCATATATTTT.

This clonotype has just a few counts. The chain recombines TRBV18 with TRBJ2-5; 7 bases fit TRBD2. V gave up 2 bases and J gave up 4 bases; unmatched junction bases: 4. The CDR3 loop spans 14 amino acids. Germline CDR1 KGHSH, CDR2 LQKENI. The CDR3 bases are TGTGCCAGCTCACCAGGACGGGGGGTAGAGACCCAGTACTTC. It is translated as CASSPGRGVETQYF.

Ten or more counts support this clonotype. The chain links TRBV5-1 to TRBJ1-1; tentatively, D is TRBD1 (5 bases). Deletions cut 3 bases from V and 1 base from J, with 10 bases between. The CDR3 totals 14 residues. Germline lookup yields CDR1 SGHRS and CDR2 YFSETQ. The CDR3 loop reads CASSYGTANTEAFF. The CDR3 DNA reads as TGCGCCAGCAGCTACGGGACCGCGAACACTGAAGCTTTCTTT.

This clonotype appeared a few times. This chain joins TRBV12-3 or TRBV12-4 and TRBJ2-2, with TRBD2 identical over 8 bases. CDR3 length: 15 amino acids. V was pared by 6 bases and J by 7 bases, with 10 bases of the junction left unmatched. CDR3 nucleotide sequence: TGTGCCAGCAGCGGGAGGGCCATCTATGGCGGGGAGCTGTTTTTT. Translated, it gives CASSGRAIYGGELFF.

The chain employs TRBV19 and TRBJ2-7; no clear D gene. Germline CDR1 LNHDA, CDR2 SQIVND (reference sequence). The V end was cut by 2 bases, the J end by 0 bases, with 8 bases between. The CDR3 has 14 residues. The CDR3 reads CASSINGYSYEQYF. The CDR3, as DNA: TGTGCCAGTAGTATAAATGGTTACTCCTACGAGCAGTACTTC.